This T cell receptor beta chain was captured by sequencing in a study of blood T cell repertoires in COVID-19. Study-wide context: The United States, Italy and Spain supplied acute and convalescent COVID-19 samples.

Generated by immunoSEQ multiplex PCR, the TCRdb table keeps only in-frame clones and is missing some. Of tens of thousands of clones in the sample, approximately 90% were seen once. Sequencing input: peripheral blood. The source of this sequence is a human donor with active COVID-19. The donor label of this sample is uncertain.

CDR3 amino acids: CASSVSFTLAGHNEQFF. DNA of the CDR3: TGTGCCAGCAGTGTTAGTTTTACCCTAGCGGGCCACAATGAGCAGTTCTTC. The rearrangement joins TRBV2 to TRBJ2-1; 8 bases are a match to TRBD2. The germline CDR1 and CDR2 sequences are SNHLY and FYNNEI. Trimming took 4 bases from V and 5 from J; bases not matched to a gene: 13. The CDR3 covers 17 residues.